This T cell receptor beta chain was sequenced in a study of T cells in Graves' hyperthyroidism and ophthalmopathy. Germline V gene lookup returns CDR1 MNHNS and CDR2 SASEGT. The CDR3 runs to 15 residues. Progressors' blood was drawn at hyperthyroidism diagnosis, before ophthalmopathy symptoms. The investigators amplified TCR beta CDR3 regions from RNA transcripts. An initial round of RT-PCR targeting the TCR CDR3 relied on the HTBI primer set. One entry per CDR3 protein, called by TCRdb with MiXCR from the multiplex PCR reads. Of around 380,000 distinct CDR3 sequences listed, roughly 14% are singletons. Whole-study findings and limits: Ophthalmopathy stood apart from stable hyperthyroidism in a 13 V-J model.

This clonotype has a handful of counts. Its antigen is as yet unknown. At one boundary the junction diverges from the germline segment, which might be a read error. The origin of this receptor is a man under 40 with Graves' hyperthyroidism that later progressed to Graves' ophthalmopathy. Sequences were obtained from blood. The chain joins TRBV6-1 to TRBJ2-1, with TRBD1 identical over 8 bases. This CDR3 reads CAGSFDRGAYNEQFF. CDR3 DNA sequence: TGTGCCGGCAGCTTCGACAGGGGCGCCTACAATGAGCAGTTCTTC.